This TCR beta chain was found in a study of T-cell memory formation after mild COVID-19. Turning to the study itself: TCR clusters showed largely donor specificity. General observations from the study: Day 15 to 85 contracting clones showed balanced CD4/CD8; later expanders leaned CD4+. CD4+ contracting clones were found mainly in CM and EM, and CD8+ ones in EMRA. Nothing confirmed that second-wave clones peaking on day 37 were specific for SARS-CoV-2.

TCRdb recomputed calls from the 5' RACE reads with MiXCR, one row per CDR3 protein. The sample consists of under 550,000 distinct CDR3 sequences, about 20% of them appearing once. This clonotype was recorded many times. Its antigen remains unidentified. CDR3 size: 16 residues. This chain uses TRBV21-1 with TRBJ2-3. TRBV21-1 is classified as a pseudogene. Sequencing used PBMCs or a T cell subset sorted from them (not recorded which). The sequence came from an adult woman who had mild COVID-19 (a few samples of this study predate the infection). Cell type and time point are not known. DNA for the CDR3: TGTGCCAGCAGCAAAGCGCTAAGGATTCCCTTAGATACGCAGTATTTT. This encodes CASSKALRIPLDTQYF.